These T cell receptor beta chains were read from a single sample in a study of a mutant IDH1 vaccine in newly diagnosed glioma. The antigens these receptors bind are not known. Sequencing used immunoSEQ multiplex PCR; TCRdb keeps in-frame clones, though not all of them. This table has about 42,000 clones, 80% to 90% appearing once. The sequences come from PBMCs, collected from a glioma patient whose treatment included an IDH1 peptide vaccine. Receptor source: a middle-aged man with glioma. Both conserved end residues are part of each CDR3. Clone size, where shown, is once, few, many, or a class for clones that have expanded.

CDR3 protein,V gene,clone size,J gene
CASSIKGLVTDTQYF,TRBV19,-,TRBJ2-3
CASKAGTGNYEQYF,TRBV7-6,-,TRBJ2-7
CASSAPSDEQYF,TRBV9,-,TRBJ2-7
CASSDQWGYTF,TRBV6-4,-,TRBJ1-2
CASSSQGGSPLEQYF,TRBV5-1,-,TRBJ2-7
CASSLGDNYGYTF,TRBV5-1,-,TRBJ1-2
CASTPGLAGGNEQFF,TRBV2,-,TRBJ2-1
CASSEYDSNTGELFF,TRBV6-4,-,TRBJ2-2
CASIRTFLQNIQYF,TRBV2,few,TRBJ2-4
CASSLGLTSLSGELFF,TRBV7-6,-,TRBJ2-2
CASSYSIQLNYGYTF,TRBV6-5,-,TRBJ1-2
CASSGTGSSGANVLTF,TRBV2,-,TRBJ2-6
CASTEAGGAYEQYF,TRBV6-5,-,-
CASSFERNYGYTF,TRBV5-1,-,TRBJ1-2
CASSQDSSYEQYF,TRBV4-2,-,TRBJ2-7
CASSPRSLSYTQYF,TRBV5-6,few,TRBJ2-3
CASSQVIPYEQYF,TRBV4-1,once,TRBJ2-7
CASSDRLAGGDEQFF,TRBV6-4,-,TRBJ2-1
CATSREDTLSTEAFF,TRBV15,-,TRBJ1-1
CASVGKGYNEQFF,TRBV7-9,few,TRBJ2-1
CASSVATGVSAYGYTF,TRBV9,-,TRBJ1-2
CASSPPGNGLNEQFF,TRBV18,-,TRBJ2-1
CASSFGTSGGQETQYF,TRBV7-2,-,TRBJ2-5
CASSSPGGDTQYF,TRBV5-6,-,TRBJ2-3
CASSPGGRDNEQFF,TRBV5-4,once,TRBJ2-1
CASSQERGVSTGELFF,TRBV4-1,-,TRBJ2-2